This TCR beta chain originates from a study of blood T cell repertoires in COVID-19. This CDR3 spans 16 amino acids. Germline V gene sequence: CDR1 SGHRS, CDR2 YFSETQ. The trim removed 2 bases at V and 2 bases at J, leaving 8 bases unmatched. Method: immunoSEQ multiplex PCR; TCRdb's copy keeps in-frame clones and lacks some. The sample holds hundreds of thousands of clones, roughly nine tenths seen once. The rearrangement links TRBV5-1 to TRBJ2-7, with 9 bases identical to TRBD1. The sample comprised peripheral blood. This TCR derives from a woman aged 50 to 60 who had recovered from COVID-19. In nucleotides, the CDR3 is TGCGCCAGCAGCTTACCGGGACAGGGTAAAACCTACGAGCAGTACTTC. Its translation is CASSLPGQGKTYEQYF.